A selection of T cell receptor beta chains follows, all from one sample in a study of blood T cell repertoires in COVID-19. Measured with immunoSEQ multiplex PCR; TCRdb has only the in-frame clones, and not every one. The sample yields about 130,000 clones, roughly 90% seen once. The specimen sequenced was peripheral blood. These TCRs come from a man between 50 and 59 years old with active COVID-19. CDR3s include the opening cysteine and the closing phenylalanine or tryptophan.

v_call cdr3_aa
TRBV30 CAWTAGGSETQYF
TRBV11-2 CASSLGGYGRAYNEQFF
TRBV11-2 CASSHRGRDSYEQYF
TRBV18 CASSGQGNTGELFF
TRBV5-6 CASRRMGPQETQYF
TRBV4-1 CASSPGRDRLTGELFF
TRBV7-3 CASRSTGSKNIQYF
TRBV18 CASSPPNSGNYGYTF
TRBV6-5 CASSRRRGYNSPLHF
TRBV5-1 CASSQQGRRVELFF
TRBV5-1 CASGQGARTEAFF
TRBV6-2/TRBV6-3 CASSYGTLSGNTIYF
TRBV4-1 CASHLESGANVLTF